This TCR beta chain is from a study of blood T cell repertoires in COVID-19. The overall study: Samples representing acute and convalescent COVID-19 were sourced from the United States, Italy and Spain. Sources were T cells, B-cell-depleted T cells, or PBMCs; the material itself was cDNA or gDNA.

Here immunoSEQ multiplex PCR was the method, and the copy in TCRdb shows in-frame clones only, minus some. The sample holds about 120,000 clones, about three quarters seen once. Germline loops: CDR1 MNHEY, CDR2 SVGAGI. The CDR3 loop spans 13 amino acids. The V end lost 6 bases, the J end lost 0 bases, and 8 bases lay between the germline ends. V usage is TRBV6-5 and J usage is TRBJ1-2; D is undetermined. This receptor was obtained from a human donor with acute or convalescent COVID-19. The donor label of this sample is uncertain. The specimen sequenced was peripheral blood. This chain's CDR3 is CASRHQANYGYTF. The CDR3 DNA follows: TGTGCCAGCAGACACCAGGCTAACTATGGCTACACCTTC.